A selection of T cell receptor beta chains follows, all from one sample in a study of cytomegalovirus exposure and HLA in healthy donors. Some clones are missing from TCRdb's copy, which holds only in-frame ones; the method was immunoSEQ multiplex PCR. The sample yields about 190,000 clones, roughly three quarters seen once. The sample comprised PBMCs. Receptors originate from a woman under 30 in good health and CMV-seronegative. Each CDR3 is given with its conserved first and last residue. A D gene is named only where the DNA matches it firmly. Size is omitted from some rows. Given values are once, few, many or a class for expanded clones.

j_call | v_call | d_call | clone_size | cdr3_length | cdr3_aa | cdr3_nt
TRBJ1-4 | TRBV19 | TRBD1 | NA | 15 | CASSIIQGSNEKLFF | TGTGCCAGTAGTATTATACAGGGGTCTAATGAAAAACTGTTTTTT
TRBJ1-5 | TRBV21-1 | NA | few | 14 | CASSQARDRQPQHF | TGTGCCAGCAGCCAGGCGAGAGATCGCCAGCCCCAGCATTTT
TRBJ2-7 | TRBV11-3 | NA | NA | 15 | CASSLGSEKAYEQYF | TGTGCCAGCAGCTTAGGTAGCGAGAAGGCCTACGAGCAGTACTTC
TRBJ1-2 | TRBV19 | TRBD1 | NA | 14 | CASSTRQGLKGYTF | TGTGCCAGTAGCACTCGACAGGGCTTGAAAGGCTACACCTTC
TRBJ2-7 | TRBV9 | NA | few | 13 | CASSVDFTGEQYF | TGTGCCAGCAGCGTCGACTTTACGGGAGAGCAGTACTTC
TRBJ2-1 | TRBV7-9 | TRBD2 | NA | 18 | CASSLAGGSGGASNEQFF | TGTGCCAGCAGCTTAGCGGGTGGTTCCGGGGGGGCTTCAAATGAGCAGTTCTTC
TRBJ1-5 | TRBV6-4 | NA | NA | 15 | CASSETGHPNQPQHF | TGTGCCAGCAGTGAAACGGGACACCCCAATCAGCCCCAGCATTTT
TRBJ1-2 | TRBV6-1 | NA | NA | 13 | CASSTEPNYGYTF | TGTGCCAGCAGTACAGAGCCTAACTATGGCTACACCTTC
TRBJ2-2 | TRBV5-4 | TRBD2 | NA | 16 | CASSQGLAGGTGELFF | TGTGCCAGCAGCCAAGGACTAGCGGGTGGAACCGGGGAGCTGTTTTTT
TRBJ1-1 | TRBV6-1 | TRBD1 | NA | 14 | CASSEIGTGGEAFF | TGTGCCAGCAGTGAAATCGGAACAGGGGGTGAAGCTTTCTTT
TRBJ2-4 | TRBV30 | TRBD2 | few | 15 | CAWSLGEGHRNIQYF | TGTGCCTGGAGTTTAGGGGAGGGCCACAGAAACATTCAGTACTTC
TRBJ1-2 | TRBV4-1 | TRBD1 | NA | 15 | CASSQGGRGSDGYTF | TGCGCCAGCAGCCAAGGGGGCAGGGGGAGTGATGGCTACACCTTC
TRBJ2-5 | TRBV9 | NA | NA | 12 | CASSSVPETQYF | TGTGCCAGCAGCTCCGTCCCAGAGACCCAGTACTTC
TRBJ2-3 | TRBV10-3 | TRBD1 | once | 17 | CAISEGIGRGLPDTQYF | TGTGCCATCAGTGAGGGTATAGGCAGGGGGCTTCCAGATACGCAGTATTTT
TRBJ1-1 | TRBV6-1 | NA | NA | 14 | CASSAQGPNTEAFF | TGTGCCAGCAGTGCACAGGGTCCGAACACTGAAGCTTTCTTT
TRBJ2-2 | TRBV28 | NA | NA | 16 | CASNLGATGSAGELFF | TGTGCCAGCAACCTGGGTGCGACAGGATCGGCCGGGGAGCTGTTTTTT
TRBJ2-1 | TRBV6-1 | NA | NA | 14 | CASSETPTVDEQFF | TGTGCCAGCAGTGAAACTCCCACCGTAGATGAGCAGTTCTTC
TRBJ2-7 | TRBV6-5 | NA | NA | 13 | CASRSRGWYEQYF | TGTGCCAGCAGGAGCAGGGGCTGGTACGAGCAGTACTTC
TRBJ2-6 | TRBV7-9 | NA | NA | 13 | CASSLDSISVLTF | TGTGCCAGCAGCTTAGACAGCATCAGCGTCCTGACTTTC
TRBJ2-3 | TRBV7-9 | NA | NA | 17 | CASSSPGGTAGADTQYF | TGTGCCAGCAGCTCCCCAGGGGGGACAGCTGGGGCAGATACGCAGTATTTT
TRBJ1-2 | TRBV5-4 | NA | NA | 16 | CASRKLPGHPNYGYTF | TGTGCCAGCAGGAAGCTTCCGGGACATCCGAACTATGGCTACACCTTC
TRBJ1-3 | TRBV27 | NA | NA | 18 | CASSTRTTDRYSGNTIYF | TGTGCCAGCAGTACTCGAACTACCGACAGATACTCTGGAAACACCATATATTTT
TRBJ1-5 | TRBV5-1 | NA | NA | 17 | CASSLYVSGNSNQPQHF | TGCGCCAGCAGCTTGTACGTATCAGGGAATAGCAATCAGCCCCAGCATTTT
TRBJ1-2 | TRBV6-5 | NA | NA | 12 | CASSLDRHGYTF | TGTGCCAGCAGCCTCGACAGACATGGCTACACCTTC
TRBJ2-2 | TRBV13 | TRBD1 | NA | 17 | CASSLGQGAVGTGELFF | TGTGCCAGCAGCTTAGGCCAGGGGGCCGTTGGCACCGGGGAGCTGTTTTTT
TRBJ1-2 | TRBV25-1 | NA | NA | 15 | CASSLGTALNYGYTF | TGTGCCAGCAGTTTAGGAACAGCATTAAACTATGGCTACACCTTC
TRBJ2-6 | TRBV28 | NA | NA | 15 | CASSWTFSGANVLTF | TGTGCCAGCAGTTGGACTTTCTCTGGGGCCAACGTCCTGACTTTC
TRBJ2-1 | TRBV27 | TRBD2 | NA | 18 | CASSPIYRLAGKGYEQFF | TGTGCCAGCAGCCCGATATACCGACTAGCGGGGAAGGGCTATGAGCAGTTCTTC
TRBJ1-1 | TRBV5-1 | TRBD1 | once | 15 | CASSFAGGGSTEAFF | TGCGCCAGCAGCTTCGCAGGGGGCGGGAGCACTGAAGCTTTCTTT